This TCR beta chain appears in the sequencing data of a study of cytomegalovirus exposure and HLA in healthy donors. Whole-study results and caveats: Some public TCRs appeared in many individuals, while most sequences were rare. Researchers catalogued under 200 TCR beta chains as cytomegalovirus-associated.

CDR1 is SEHNR and CDR2 is FQNEAQ in the germline V gene (reference sequence). This CDR3 has 14 residues. V dropped 2 bases and J dropped 4 bases, with 12 bases sitting between them. Produced via immunoSEQ multiplex PCR; TCRdb's table is partial and in-frame only. The sample holds under 200,000 clones, 86% seen once. This clone occurred a few times. Its specificity is not known. This TCR came from a woman in her thirties in good health and CMV-seronegative. The chain uses TRBV7-9 and TRBJ2-7; perhaps TRBD1 as D (5 bases). Specimen: PBMCs. CDR3 region: CASSLTQGGYEQYF. Written as DNA, the CDR3 is TGTGCCAGCAGCTTAACTCAGGGTGGTTACGAGCAGTACTTC.